This entry lists 5 T cell receptor beta chains sequenced from one sample in a study of post-analysis software for immune sequencing data. The study's findings and limits: The study found TRBV5-6, TRBV5-1 and TRBV20-1 among five TRBV segments more frequent in patients than controls.

cDNA libraries of TCR beta carried unique molecular identifiers. One entry per CDR3 protein, called by TCRdb with MiXCR from the PCR reads. The repertoire consists of about 800,000 distinct CDR3 sequences, with around 27% occurring once and the leading ten covering around 0.56%. No antigen is known for these receptors. Sequencing was performed on blood. The receptors were gathered from a girl between 10 and 17 years old with multiple sclerosis.

CDR3 loop: CASSLPHWTGPLPEQYF. The CDR3 DNA sequence: TGTGCCAGCAGCTTGCCCCATTGGACAGGGCCCTTACCCGAGCAGTACTTC. The chain combines TRBV7-8 with TRBJ2-7, with 8 bases fitting TRBD1. Germline CDR1 is SGHVS and CDR2 is FQNEAQ. The CDR3 runs to 17 residues. V dropped 3 bases and J dropped 6; count of bases not matched to a gene: 16.

This chain uses TRBV29-1 with TRBJ2-1; possible D gene TRBD2, 5 bases. The length of the CDR3 is 18 residues. Trimming pared 3 bases from V and 5 bases from J, leaving 26 bases between. Germline CDR1 SQVTM, CDR2 ANQGSEA. CDR3 sequence: CSVEPRLAQGIIDNEQFF. CDR3 coding DNA: TGCAGCGTTGAGCCGCGGCTAGCCCAAGGAATTATAGACAATGAGCAGTTCTTC.

This clonotype was counted only a few times. The rearrangement links TRBV29-1 to TRBJ2-5; maybe TRBD2 (6 bases). V lost 4 bases to trimming and J lost 4 bases, with 10 bases between them. Germline V lookup: CDR1 SQVTM, CDR2 ANQGSEA. The length of the CDR3 is 12 residues. The DNA of the CDR3 is TGCAGCGTTGTGCGTAGCGGAGAGACCCAGTACTTC. It translates to CSVVRSGETQYF.

The chain joins TRBV5-1 to TRBJ1-4; D gene ambiguous. The CDR3 covers 14 residues. V gave up 3 bases and J gave up 5 bases, with 11 bases separating them. In germline, CDR1 is SGHRS, CDR2 YFSETQ. The CDR3: CASSYPEENEKLFF. The CDR3 DNA reads TGCGCCAGCAGCTATCCGGAAGAGAATGAAAAACTGTTTTTT.

The chain has TRBV20-1 and TRBJ2-5; no clear D gene. Germline loops: CDR1 DFQATT, CDR2 SNEGSKA (reference sequence). This CDR3 is 11 amino acids long. The DNA of the CDR3 is TGCAGCCCACAGCTGCAAGAGACCCAGTACTTC. Its translation: CSPQLQETQYF.